Listed below are T cell receptor beta chains from one sample, sequenced in a study of CD8 T cells in Susac syndrome. MiXCR, run by TCRdb on the immunoSEQ multiplex PCR reads, gives a single entry per CDR3 protein. The data show 60,000 to 75,000 distinct CDR3 sequences, 95% seen once. The sample comprised CD8+ T cells from PBMCs. All receptors come from a human donor in good health. Each CDR3 is given with its conserved first and last residue. A D gene is named only where the DNA matches it firmly. Expanded clones are given a class, and other clones once, few, many or no size at all.

.,once,TRBJ1-1,TRBV4-2,TGTGCCAGCAGCCAAGAGGGCCGGTTCACTGAAGCTTTCTTT,CASSQEGRFTEAFF
.,.,TRBJ1-2,TRBV29-1,TGCAGCGTTGAGTTATTGGGGGCTGGGGGCTACACCTTC,CSVELLGAGGYTF
.,.,TRBJ1-4,TRBV7-9,TGTGCCAGCAGCATCCTGGACCCCAATGAAAAACTGTTTTTT,CASSILDPNEKLFF
.,.,TRBJ1-1,TRBV27,TGTGCCAGCGGATTCCCGGGGGAGGCTTTCTTT,CASGFPGEAFF
TRBD1,.,TRBJ2-1,TRBV13,TGTGCCAGCAGCTCTCGGACAGGGGGTTCTTACAATGAGCAGTTCTTC,CASSSRTGGSYNEQFF
.,.,TRBJ2-3,TRBV13,TGTGCCAGCAGCTTAGTTGGCGGAGCTACAGATACGCAGTATTTT,CASSLVGGATDTQYF
.,.,TRBJ2-7,TRBV29-1,TGCAGCGCCCAAGTCTCGCCTTCCTACGAGCAGTACTTC,CSAQVSPSYEQYF
.,.,TRBJ2-6,TRBV28,TGTGCCAGCCAAACAGGGTCTGGGGCCAACGTCCTGACTTTC,CASQTGSGANVLTF
TRBD1,.,TRBJ1-2,TRBV30,TGTGCCTGGGAAGGGGGCGCAGGCTATGGCTACACCTTC,CAWEGGAGYGYTF
.,.,TRBJ2-7,TRBV2,TGTGCCAGCAGTAGCCTGGGTCCCGCCTACGAGCAGTACTTC,CASSSLGPAYEQYF
.,.,TRBJ1-5,TRBV5-6,TGTGCCAGCAGCCTGCCGGGGGGCGGCGGCCAGCATTTT,CASSLPGGGGQHF
TRBD1,.,TRBJ1-3,TRBV5-1,TGCGCCAGCAGCTTGGAGGCAGGGGGTGGTGGAAACACCATATATTTT,CASSLEAGGGGNTIYF
TRBD1,.,TRBJ1-2,TRBV27,TGTGCCAGCAGTCAAATGGCCCCCGGGACAGGGGGCAGCTATGGCTACACCTTC,CASSQMAPGTGGSYGYTF
.,.,TRBJ2-5,TRBV7-9,TGTGCCAGCAGCTCAATGATGGCAGACCAAGAGACCCAGTACTTC,CASSSMMADQETQYF
.,once,TRBJ1-1,TRBV5-1,TGCGCCAGCAGCCCACCCGGGACCGTGAACACTGAAGCTTTCTTT,CASSPPGTVNTEAFF
.,.,TRBJ1-2,TRBV9,TGTGCCAGCAGCGTAACAGGAGATGGCTACACCTTC,CASSVTGDGYTF
TRBD2,.,TRBJ2-1,TRBV24-1,TGTGCCACCAGCCTCGGACTAGCGGCGGTCAATGAGCAGTTCTTC,CATSLGLAAVNEQFF